Given below is one T cell receptor beta chain in context. Antigen: not known. Clones were read by immunoSEQ multiplex PCR, and TCRdb kept only the in-frame ones, dropping some. The sample gives around 62,000 clones, around 85% of which show up once; approximately 0.68% is in the top ten. Germline-derived CDR1 and CDR2 are SNHLY and FYNNEI. The CDR3 contains 12 residues. Trimming removed 7 bases from V and 4 bases from J, with 10 bases in between. These data originate in a study of OX40 agonist ivuxolimab in advanced cancers. Study in general: Patients in dose escalation had liver, melanoma, kidney or head and neck cancers.

Study outcomes and limitations: The expanded peripheral T cells' antigen specificity was not determined. It was also the case that some nonresponders had low normalized T-cell clonal expansion.

This sequence joins TRBV2 and TRBJ1-1; maybe TRBD1 (5 bases). This receptor was taken from an adult with an advanced solid tumor such as melanoma, head and neck, liver or kidney cancer. The starting material was CD4+ or CD8+ T cells sorted from blood, obtained in a trial of the OX40 agonist ivuxolimab. The CDR3, as DNA: TGTGCCAGCAACCAGGGAGTCACTGAAGCTTTCTTT. Amino acid sequence: CASNQGVTEAFF.